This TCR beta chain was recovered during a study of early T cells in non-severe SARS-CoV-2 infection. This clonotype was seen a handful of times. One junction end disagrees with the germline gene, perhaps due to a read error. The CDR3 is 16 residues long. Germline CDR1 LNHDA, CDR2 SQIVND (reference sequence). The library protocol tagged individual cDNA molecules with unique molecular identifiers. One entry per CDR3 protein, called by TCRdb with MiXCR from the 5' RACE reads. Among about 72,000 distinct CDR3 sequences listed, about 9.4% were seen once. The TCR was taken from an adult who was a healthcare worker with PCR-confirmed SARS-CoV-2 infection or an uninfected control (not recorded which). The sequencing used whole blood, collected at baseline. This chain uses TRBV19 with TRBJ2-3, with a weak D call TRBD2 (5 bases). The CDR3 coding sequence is TGTGCCAGTAGTATAGATCCAGTGTCTAGCACCGATACGCAGTATTTT. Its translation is CASSIDPVSSTDTQYF.